One and the same sample provided the 29 T cell receptor beta chains below, sequenced in a study of monozygotic twins with inflammatory bowel disease. TCRdb reanalyzed the 5' RACE reads and collapses them to one entry per CDR3 protein, without DNA. Recorded for this sample: over 35,000 distinct CDR3 sequences. Sequencing was done on a sample of blood. These receptors came from a human donor with ulcerative colitis or Crohn's disease, or a healthy co-twin of an affected twin (not recorded which).

CDR3 in amino acids: CASRPYRGQEDTQYF. V gene TRBV12-3 or TRBV12-4 combines with J gene TRBJ2-3; TCRdb indicates TRBD1, and absent DNA this call remains unverified. The CDR3 runs to 15 residues.

This chain's CDR3 is CASSKGYEAFF. This rearrangement joins TRBV5-6 to TRBJ1-1; TCRdb returns TRBD1, unconfirmable since there is no DNA. CDR3 length: 11 residues. The V gene's germline CDR1 is SGHDT and CDR2 YYEEEE.

The chain carries TRBV6-5 and TRBJ1-2; TCRdb names TRBD1, which stays unverified in the absence of DNA. Germline V gene sequence: CDR1 MNHEY, CDR2 SVGAGI. The CDR3 runs to 13 residues. The CDR3 loop reads CASTLRTGNGYTF.

V and J are TRBV7-3 and TRBJ1-5. Germline lookup yields CDR1 SGHTA and CDR2 FQGTGA. The CDR3 extends over 13 amino acids. The CDR3 here is CASSLASNQPQHF.

V and J are TRBV3-1 and TRBJ2-5; TCRdb lists TRBD2, though no DNA is available to test this call. Germline V gene lookup returns CDR1 LGHDT and CDR2 YNNKEL (reference sequence). This CDR3 has 14 amino acids. The CDR3 sequence: CASSQMTSKETQYF.

V and J are TRBV5-4 and TRBJ2-5; there is no DNA to check the TCRdb D call of TRBD2. Germline values: CDR1 SGHNT, CDR2 YYREEE (reference sequence). CDR3 length equals 14 residues. CDR3 sequence reads: CASSLGHLPETQYF.

V gene TRBV10-3 combines with J gene TRBJ1-2; TCRdb's assignment of TRBD1 cannot be checked, as there is no DNA. From germline, CDR1 is ENHRY and CDR2 SYGVKD. The CDR3 length is 15 residues. CDR3 amino acids: CAISRDREANYGYTF.

The chain carries TRBV15 and TRBJ2-2; TCRdb indicates TRBD1, and absent DNA this call remains unverified. In germline, CDR1 is LNHNV, CDR2 YYDKDF (reference sequence). The CDR3 spans 16 residues. The CDR3 loop reads CATSRGATGNTGELFF.

The chain combines TRBV11-3 with TRBJ2-1; the TCRdb call, TRBD2, lacks DNA for checking. The CDR3 consists of 16 residues. Germline V gene lookup returns CDR1 SGHNT and CDR2 YENEEA. CDR3 residues: CASSLIGTSGRGEQFF. The full variable domain, with the rest looked up from reference TRBV11-3 and TRBJ2-1, is EAGVVQSPRYKIIEKKQPVAFWCNPISGHNTLYWYLQNLGQGPELLIRYENEEAVDDSQLPKDRFSAERLKGVDSTLKIQPAELGDSAVYLCASSLIGTSGRGEQFFGPGTRLTVL.

According to its frequency, this clonotype is medium-sized. The chain employs TRBV11-2 and TRBJ2-3; the TCRdb call, TRBD2, lacks DNA for checking. Germline V gene lookup returns CDR1 SGHAT and CDR2 FQNNGV. This CDR3 comprises 14 residues. CDR3 amino acids: CASSSLGPTDTQYF.

The rearrangement uses TRBV20-1 and TRBJ1-1. Germline V lookup: CDR1 DFQATT, CDR2 SNEGSKA (reference sequence). The CDR3 runs 14 residues. CDR3 amino acids: CSARDQGRWTEAFF.

The rearrangement uses TRBV9 and TRBJ1-1. CDR3 length: 13 amino acids. Germline CDR1 reads SGDLS; CDR2 reads YYNGEE. CDR3 region: CASSVSPRDEAFF.

V is TRBV6-1 and J is TRBJ2-7; TCRdb proposes TRBD2, but this gene call is untestable without DNA. This CDR3 is built from 16 residues. Germline V gives CDR1 MNHNS, CDR2 SASEGT. The CDR3 loop is CASSERGGAKTYEQYF.

By frequency, this clonotype is medium-sized. The V and J genes are TRBV5-5 and TRBJ2-3. CDR1 is SGHKS, CDR2 YYEKEE, per germline (reference sequence). The CDR3 has 13 amino acids. This CDR3 is CASSLGWTDTQYF.

The chain links TRBV12-3 or TRBV12-4 to TRBJ1-2; TCRdb indicates TRBD1, and absent DNA this call remains unverified. This CDR3 is 11 amino acids long. CDR3 in amino acids: CASNIRDGYTF.

The chain has TRBV10-1 and TRBJ1-6; TCRdb outputs TRBD1, but without DNA this stays unchecked. This CDR3 has 15 residues. Germline lookup yields CDR1 WNHNN and CDR2 SYGVQD (reference sequence). CDR3 amino acids: CASSESIGPGWPLHF.

This chain links TRBV7-8 with TRBJ2-1; TCRdb's assignment of TRBD1 cannot be checked, as there is no DNA. This CDR3 has 15 amino acids. Germline CDR1 and CDR2: SGHVS and FQNEAQ. The CDR3 loop reads CASSQDRVLENEQFF.

The chain is built from TRBV12-3 or TRBV12-4 and TRBJ1-6; TCRdb picks TRBD1, but there is no DNA to check that call. The CDR3 spans 15 residues. CDR3 protein: CASSLLGAGNSPLHF.

The chain uses TRBV6-1 and TRBJ1-1; TCRdb names TRBD1, which stays unverified in the absence of DNA. The CDR3 spans 14 residues. The germline CDR1 and CDR2 sequences are MNHNS and SASEGT. CDR3 region: CASSDGYRGTEAFF.

The chain carries TRBV13 and TRBJ2-3; TCRdb's assignment of TRBD2 cannot be checked, as there is no DNA. The V gene's germline CDR1 is PRHDT and CDR2 FYEKMQ (reference sequence). The CDR3 runs 12 residues. This CDR3 reads CASGQGTSGLLF. Complete variable domain (other parts from reference TRBV13 and TRBJ2-3): AAGVIQSPRHLIKEKRETATLKCYPIPRHDTVYWYQQGPGQDPQFLISFYEKMQSDKGSIPDRFSAQQFSDYHSELNMSSLELGDSALYFCASGQGTSGLLFGPGTRLTVL.

The chain uses TRBV29-1 and TRBJ2-1; TCRdb selects TRBD2, and the lack of DNA leaves this call unchecked. CDR1 and CDR2 from the germline V gene are SQVTM and ANQGSEA. CDR3 length: 14 residues. The chain's CDR3 is CSVDGRASVNEQFF.

The chain's CDR3 is CASSSTLAGGIYEQYF. The chain uses TRBV7-2 and TRBJ2-7; no DNA is available, so the TRBD2 call from TCRdb remains unchecked. The CDR3 runs to 16 residues. Germline V CDR1 and CDR2: SGHTA, FQGNSA.

The chain joins TRBV5-6 to TRBJ1-3; absent DNA, TCRdb's TRBD1 call cannot be checked. The CDR3 is 16 amino acids. In germline, CDR1 is SGHDT, CDR2 YYEEEE. Here the CDR3 reads CASSLLGGHSGNTIYF. The complete variable domain, with remaining parts taken from reference TRBV5-6 and TRBJ1-3, reads DAGVTQSPTHLIKTRGQQVTLRCSPKSGHDTVSWYQQALGQGPQFIFQYYEEEERQRGNFPDRFSGHQFPNYSSELNVNALLLGDSALYLCASSLLGGHSGNTIYFGEGSWLTVV.

The chain has TRBV11-2 and TRBJ2-6; with no DNA, the TCRdb D assignment of TRBD2 cannot be verified. This CDR3 region has 21 residues. Germline CDR1 and CDR2: SGHAT and FQNNGV. CDR3 amino acids: CASSPTPGTSGLKSGANVLTF. Full variable domain (missing parts from reference TRBV11-2 and TRBJ2-6): EAGVAQSPRYKIIEKRQSVAFWCNPISGHATLYWYQQILGQGPKLLIQFQNNGVVDDSQLPKDRFSAERLKGVDSTLKIQPAKLEDSAVYLCASSPTPGTSGLKSGANVLTFGAGSRLTVL.

The rearrangement links TRBV7-9 to TRBJ2-1; TCRdb outputs TRBD2, but without DNA this stays unchecked. CDR3 length: 16 amino acids. Germline CDR1 SEHNR, CDR2 FQNEAQ (reference sequence). The CDR3 loop reads CASSLELAGGYNEQFF.

CDR3 protein: CASSDMDEQFF. The rearrangement joins TRBV6-6 to TRBJ2-1. CDR3 length: 11 residues. Germline loops: CDR1 MNHNY, CDR2 SVGAGI (reference sequence).

The chain joins TRBV9 to TRBJ2-2; without DNA, the TCRdb call of TRBD1 cannot be checked. There are 15 residues in the CDR3. Germline CDR1 SGDLS, CDR2 YYNGEE. The CDR3 loop is CASSVEGQGRRELFF.

This chain joins TRBV7-9 and TRBJ1-1. The CDR3 contains 14 residues. CDR1 is SEHNR, CDR2 FQNEAQ, per germline (reference sequence). This CDR3 is CASTDIYSYTEAFF.

The V gene is TRBV5-1, the J gene TRBJ2-5; TCRdb's assignment of TRBD2 cannot be checked, as there is no DNA. Germline-derived CDR1 and CDR2 are SGHRS and YFSETQ. CDR3 length equals 15 residues. The CDR3 region is CASSLEAGEQETQYF.